This TCR beta chain comes out of a study of T cells in women clearing cervical HPV infection. Background on the study: Controls gave blood once infection was undetectable; cases at lesion identification. General study results and limits: A classifier using richness and V gene abundances reached an AUC of around 0.78.

A note on this clone: The target antigen is unknown. The read terminates 3 residues before the CDR3 end, so the remaining end is supplied by the germline J gene.

Profiled with immunoSEQ multiplex PCR; TCRdb holds only in-frame clones, not every one. The table gives 40,000 to 60,000 clones; the top ten clones make up about 1% of it. Prevalent HPV16 infections were excluded; only incident single HPV16 infections included. The CDR3 is 15 amino acids. J lost 8 bases, V lost 5 bases, and 11 bases had no gene match. Germline CDR1 reads SGHAT; CDR2 reads FQNNGV. The rearrangement uses TRBV11-2 and TRBJ2-1, with 8 nucleotides matching TRBD1. The sample taken for sequencing was blood buffy coat. The receptor was derived from a woman aged 18 to 75 with a cervical HPV16 infection that either progressed to CIN3+ or cleared (not recorded which). CDR3 sequence reads: CASSGIRGRSHEQFF. The CDR3 bases that were read are TGTGCCAGCAGCGGAATCAGGGGGCGCTCCCATGAG.